This is a list of T cell receptor beta chains from one sample in a study of blood T cell repertoires in COVID-19. Profiling relied on immunoSEQ multiplex PCR, and the TCRdb table lists in-frame clones only, not all of them. The table records roughly 120,000 clones, around 84% of them present only once. Sequenced sample: peripheral blood. Source of these receptors: a woman older than 75 with active or convalescent COVID-19. CDR3s include the opening cysteine and the closing phenylalanine or tryptophan.

TRBJ1-1 | TRBV7-2 | CASSLGKHIEAFF
TRBJ1-3 | TRBV28 | CASSLQGRNTIYF
TRBJ2-7 | TRBV18 | CASSSGQPSYEQYF
TRBJ2-7 | TRBV11-1 | CASSLEGQGHYEQYF
TRBJ2-2 | TRBV5-1 | CASSLQGFIDTGELFF
TRBJ2-1 | TRBV5-1 | CASSLASQGGNEQFF
TRBJ2-5 | TRBV3-1/TRBV3-2 | CASSQWGSGTQETQYF
TRBJ2-7 | TRBV30 | CAWSKGHQTYEQYF
TRBJ2-7 | TRBV20-1 | CSASPQGLAGVRNEQYF
TRBJ1-5 | TRBV28 | CASSLTGGKSNQPQHF
TRBJ2-7 | TRBV2 | CASSEVTSRNYEQYF
TRBJ2-2 | TRBV19 | CASTLGGGGELFF
TRBJ1-2 | TRBV19 | CASSSQYGQDGYTF
TRBJ2-2 | TRBV12-3/TRBV12-4 | CASTPGFTGELFF
TRBJ2-7 | TRBV5-1 | CASEKGRAGSYEQYF
TRBJ1-5 | TRBV6-1 | CASSENLGTVQPQHF
TRBJ2-1 | TRBV28 | CASSLLTSGSYYNEQFF
TRBJ2-7 | TRBV19 | CASSMGQVPLYEQYF
TRBJ2-1 | TRBV2 | CASSERLTRSSEQFF
TRBJ2-7 | TRBV5-1 | CASSRDWISYEQYF
TRBJ2-3 | TRBV29-1 | CSVAPGLAGGDTQYF
TRBJ1-2 | TRBV5-6 | CASSLDVRFSGYTF
TRBJ1-1 | TRBV3-1/TRBV3-2 | CASSQAGGSPEAFF
TRBJ1-2 | TRBV5-4 | CASSSTTTRNYGYTF
TRBJ2-1 | TRBV5-1 | CASQLRPEMRNEQFF
TRBJ2-7 | TRBV27 | CASSFKEQGFYEQYF
TRBJ2-3 | TRBV24-1 | CATGQGTDTQYF
TRBJ2-1 | TRBV19 | CASSIERGGRSSYNEQFF
TRBJ2-3 | TRBV5-1 | CASSIRTSGRGGADTQYF
TRBJ1-6 | TRBV12-3/TRBV12-4 | CASRTDLNSPLHF
TRBJ2-3 | TRBV7-3 | CASSLQGGAGHADTQYF
TRBJ2-5 | TRBV6-5 | CASNLVVKETQYF
TRBJ2-5 | TRBV5-1 | CASSLGVQETQYF
TRBJ2-4 | TRBV27 | CASRGLVSSKNIQYF
TRBJ1-1 | TRBV28 | CASSFIGGARGLGAFF
TRBJ2-1 | TRBV13 | CASSAGLAGDYEQFF